This is a list of T cell receptor beta chains from one sample in a study of blood T cell repertoires in COVID-19. TCRdb's copy holds only in-frame clones and misses some; the assay was immunoSEQ multiplex PCR. The table shows roughly 260,000 clones, with 80% to 90% occurring only once. The sequencing input was PBMCs or T cells enriched from blood (not recorded which). These receptors were obtained from a woman aged 40 to 50 who had been exposed to COVID-19. The CDR3 runs from the conserved cysteine through the conserved F or W. A D gene is named only where the DNA matches it firmly. A row's size may be missing; if present it is once, few, many or a size class.

J gene	D gene	V gene	clone size	CDR3 protein	CDR3 DNA
TRBJ2-2	NA	TRBV5-5	NA	CASARRALESGELFF	TGTGCCAGCGCACGGAGGGCCCTCGAGTCCGGGGAGCTGTTTTTT
TRBJ1-4	NA	TRBV6-8	few	CASSLAGPNEKLFF	TGTGCCAGCAGTTTAGCCGGTCCTAATGAAAAACTGTTTTTT
TRBJ1-1	NA	TRBV27	once	CASSHNSVRGGTEAFF	TGTGCCAGCAGCCACAACTCGGTCAGGGGCGGAACTGAAGCTTTCTTT
TRBJ1-1	NA	TRBV7-8	NA	CASSLVRQGPREAFF	TGTGCCAGCAGCTTAGTCCGCCAGGGCCCGAGGGAAGCTTTCTTT
TRBJ1-4	TRBD1	TRBV2	NA	CASSGQGGRNEKLFF	TGTGCCAGCAGTGGACAGGGGGGTCGTAATGAAAAGCTGTTTTTT
TRBJ1-4	NA	TRBV7-8	NA	CASSRQVSEKLFF	TGTGCCAGCAGTCGCCAAGTCAGTGAAAAACTGTTTTTT
TRBJ1-5	TRBD1	TRBV18	many	CASSPQGIGRGIYLASNQPQHF	TGTGCCAGCTCACCACAGGGAATTGGCAGGGGGATTTATTTGGCCAGCAATCAGCCCCAGCATTTT
TRBJ2-3	NA	TRBV7-2	once	CASSLAGLADTQYF	TGTGCCAGCAGCTTAGCGGGCCTCGCAGATACGCAGTATTTT
TRBJ1-2	TRBD1	TRBV5-6	NA	CASSLTGDYGYTF	TGTGCCAGCAGCCTGACAGGGGACTATGGCTACACCTTC
TRBJ1-4	TRBD1	TRBV27	NA	CASSLLTGTGTEKLFF	TGTGCCAGCAGTTTACTAACTGGGACAGGGACTGAAAAACTGTTTTTT
TRBJ1-2	TRBD1	TRBV5-6	few	CASSTGTDYGYTF	TGTGCCAGCAGCACCGGGACAGACTATGGCTACACCTTC
TRBJ1-2	TRBD1	TRBV18	once	CASSPTGGHYGYTF	TGTGCCAGCTCACCAACAGGGGGCCACTATGGCTACACCTTC
TRBJ2-3	TRBD1	TRBV6-6	NA	CASSPTPQTGSTDTQYF	TGTGCCAGCAGTCCTACACCCCAGACAGGGTCCACAGATACGCAGTATTTT
TRBJ2-5	TRBD2	TRBV9	NA	CASSVDAGGRRETQYF	TGTGCCAGCAGCGTAGATGCGGGGGGCCGGAGAGAGACCCAGTACTTC
TRBJ1-2	NA	TRBV5-6	NA	CASSLGSGNYGYTF	TGTGCCAGCAGCTTGGGGAGTGGTAACTATGGCTACACCTTC
TRBJ1-6	NA	TRBV5-1	NA	CASSLVSVSPLHF	TGCGCCAGCAGCTTGGTTTCGGTTTCACCCCTCCACTTT
TRBJ2-5	NA	TRBV7-2	NA	CASSPRPKQGLETQYF	TGTGCCAGCAGCCCGAGGCCCAAACAGGGTTTAGAGACCCAGTACTTC
TRBJ2-5	NA	TRBV27	NA	CASSWGDRETQYF	TGTGCCAGCAGTTGGGGGGACCGAGAGACCCAGTACTTC
TRBJ1-5	TRBD1	TRBV5-6	once	CASSLSGTVKPQHF	TGTGCCAGCAGCCTCTCCGGGACAGTTAAGCCCCAGCATTTT
TRBJ1-2	TRBD1	TRBV28	NA	CASSVGTGGEYGYTF	TGTGCCAGCAGTGTTGGGACAGGGGGTGAATATGGCTACACCTTC
TRBJ2-7	TRBD2	TRBV3-1/TRBV3-2	once	CASSRTSGGVYEQYF	TGTGCCAGCAGCCGGACTAGCGGGGGGGTGTACGAGCAGTACTTC
TRBJ1-2	NA	TRBV18	NA	CASSWRGGENNYGYTF	TGTGCCAGCTCCTGGCGGGGAGGAGAAAACAACTATGGCTACACCTTC
TRBJ1-5	NA	TRBV2	NA	CASSGSGNQPQHF	TGTGCCAGCAGTGGTTCGGGCAATCAGCCCCAGCATTTT
TRBJ1-4	NA	TRBV3-1/TRBV3-2	NA	CASSQHREGKEVF	TGTGCCAGCAGCCAACACCGGGAAGGCAAAGAAGTTTTT
TRBJ2-2	NA	TRBV7-6	once	CASSLVLAGRANTGELFF	TGTGCCAGCAGCTTAGTTTTGGCGGGGCGCGCGAACACCGGGGAGCTGTTTTTT
TRBJ1-2	TRBD1	TRBV4-1	once	CASSLGQGAEGYTF	TGCGCCAGCAGCCTCGGACAGGGGGCGGAAGGCTACACCTTC
TRBJ2-3	TRBD2	TRBV4-1	NA	CASSQIRSRAGLNTDTQYF	TGCGCCAGCAGCCAAATAAGGTCGCGAGCGGGACTAAACACAGATACGCAGTATTTT
TRBJ1-6	NA	TRBV7-3	NA	CASSPGQPRLSPLHF	TGTGCCAGCAGTCCAGGACAGCCGCGATTGTCACCCCTCCACTTT
TRBJ2-1	NA	TRBV11-2	NA	CASSFPSGLEQFF	TGTGCCAGCAGCTTCCCCTCCGGACTTGAGCAGTTCTTC
TRBJ1-1	NA	TRBV29-1	once	CSVEGNIEAFF	TGCAGCGTTGAAGGTAATATTGAAGCTTTCTTT
TRBJ1-1	TRBD1	TRBV2	NA	CASLRTGTNTEAFF	TGTGCCAGCCTACGGACAGGGACGAACACTGAAGCTTTCTTT
TRBJ2-7	TRBD1	TRBV5-1	NA	CASSVDRDEQYF	TGCGCCAGCAGCGTCGACAGGGACGAGCAGTACTTC
TRBJ2-2	TRBD2	TRBV28	once	CASSSPTSGMAGELFF	TGTGCCAGCAGTTCCCCGACTAGCGGGATGGCCGGGGAGCTGTTTTTT
TRBJ1-4	NA	TRBV12-3/TRBV12-4	NA	CASSFMGGEKLFF	TGTGCCAGCAGTTTTATGGGGGGGGAAAAACTGTTTTTT
TRBJ2-1	TRBD1	TRBV5-1	NA	CASSLGTGVPNEQFF	TGCGCCAGCAGCTTGGGGACAGGGGTTCCTAATGAGCAGTTCTTC
TRBJ1-5	NA	TRBV18	NA	CASSPGGRDNQPQHF	TGTGCCAGCTCACCGGGGGGACGGGATAATCAGCCCCAGCATTTT
TRBJ1-1	TRBD1	TRBV24-1	NA	CATSDWDSEAFF	TGTGCCACCAGTGACTGGGACAGTGAAGCTTTCTTT
TRBJ2-3	NA	TRBV30	NA	CAWTSSGADTQYF	TGTGCCTGGACATCTTCGGGGGCAGATACGCAGTATTTT
TRBJ1-4	TRBD1	TRBV5-1	NA	CASSMDRVREKLFF	TGCGCCAGCAGCATGGACAGGGTCAGGGAAAAACTGTTTTTT
TRBJ2-1	NA	TRBV11-1	NA	CASSPGLNNEQFF	TGTGCCAGCAGCCCCGGACTTAACAATGAGCAGTTCTTC
TRBJ2-7	NA	TRBV14	once	CASSQYRGSYEQYF	TGTGCCAGCAGCCAATATAGGGGCTCCTACGAGCAGTACTTC